One and the same sample provided the 27 T cell receptor beta chains below, sequenced in a study of beta chain features in type 1 diabetes. Reverse transcribing all isolated RNA meant expressed TCRB transcripts were sequenced. The assay was immunoSEQ multiplex PCR, and TCRdb's table has in-frame clones only and misses some. Of some 270,000 clones listed, under 8.5% are singletons. Material for sequencing was central memory CD4+ T cells from blood. Every receptor here comes from a woman under 30 in good health.

The sample holds many counts of this clone. V is TRBV4-3 and J is TRBJ1-2; D call uncertain. CDR1 LGHNA and CDR2 YSLEER come from the germline V gene. This CDR3 contains 13 residues. The V and J ends lost 1 base and 2 bases respectively, with 5 bases between them. The CDR3 DNA reads TGCGCCAGCAGCCAAGCTGGCAACTATGGCTACACCTTC. Translating gives CASSQAGNYGYTF.

In this sample, this clone turned up a few times. The rearrangement joins TRBV5-1 to TRBJ2-2; possibly TRBD2 for D (5 bases). Germline V gene data show CDR1 as SGHRS and CDR2 as YFSETQ. The CDR3 totals 15 residues. The V end was cut by 4 bases, the J end by 7 bases, with 17 bases between. CDR3 DNA sequence: TGCGCCAGCAGCATATCGATTAGCCGGGGCGGGGAGCTGTTTTTT. This translates into CASSISISRGGELFF.

The chain recombines TRBV7-3 with TRBJ2-6, with 7 bases that match TRBD2. Trimming cost V 4 bases and J 3 bases; bases outside gene matches: 3. CDR3 size: 15 residues. The germline V gene encodes CDR1 SGHTA and CDR2 FQGTGA. The chain's CDR3 is CASSSSGGGANVLTF. CDR3 DNA: TGTGCCAGCAGCTCTTCGGGAGGTGGGGCCAACGTCCTGACTTTC.

This clone has a handful of counts. The CDR3 reads CASSVTGVTEAFF. The CDR3 DNA follows: TGTGCCAGCAGCGTGACAGGGGTGACTGAAGCTTTCTTT. V is TRBV9 and J is TRBJ1-1; 8 nucleotides agree with TRBD1. With 2 bases clipped from V and 5 bases from J, the junction kept 2 bases outside the gene matches. The CDR3 length is 13 residues. Germline V gene data show CDR1 as SGDLS and CDR2 as YYNGEE.

Many counts were recorded for this clone. This sequence joins TRBV7-2 and TRBJ2-3, with TRBD1 matching over 7 bases. This CDR3 is built from 15 residues. Germline CDR1 and CDR2: SGHTA and FQGNSA. J lost 0 bases, V lost 4 bases, and 4 bases had no gene match. The CDR3 protein is CASSSRTGSTDTQYF. CDR3 bases: TGTGCCAGCAGCTCCCGGACAGGAAGCACAGATACGCAGTATTTT.

The rearrangement links TRBV6-6 to TRBJ1-4; D unresolved. The CDR3 loop spans 12 amino acids. Germline V gene sequence: CDR1 MNHNY, CDR2 SVGAGI (reference sequence). Trimming pared 5 bases from V and 7 bases from J, leaving 8 bases between. CDR3 nucleotides: TGTGCCAGCAGTCAACGACGTGAAAAACTGTTTTTT. It codes for CASSQRREKLFF.

This clone was observed a handful of times. The chain recombines TRBV2 with TRBJ2-1; D not certain. The CDR3 is 16 amino acids. Per the germline V gene, CDR1 is SNHLY and CDR2 is FYNNEI. Trimming removed 3 bases at V and 3 bases at J, with 15 bases between. In nucleotides, the CDR3 is TGTGCCAGCAGTGAGGCTGCCCCTGCACACTACAATGAGCAGTTCTTC. It is translated as CASSEAAPAHYNEQFF.

The chain employs TRBV28 and TRBJ2-3, with 10 bases aligning to TRBD1. The trim removed 3 bases at V and 3 bases at J, leaving 3 bases unmatched. The germline gives CDR1 MDHEN, CDR2 SYDVKM. The CDR3 is 15 amino acids. Written as DNA, the CDR3 is TGTGCCAGCAGTTTTTGGGACAGGGGTACAGATACGCAGTATTTT. Translation: CASSFWDRGTDTQYF.

This clone has more than one count but fewer than ten. The V call is TRBV6-4, the J call TRBJ2-1; maybe TRBD1 (5 bases). The length of the CDR3 is 15 residues. Trimming left V 3 bases short and J 0 bases short, with 9 bases between. Germline lookup yields CDR1 MRHNA and CDR2 SNTAGT. CDR3 region: CASSEQGDSYNEQFF. In DNA, the CDR3 is TGTGCCAGCAGTGAGCAGGGCGACTCCTACAATGAGCAGTTCTTC.

This clone was detected ten times or more. V usage is TRBV6-6 and J usage is TRBJ2-7; tentatively, D is TRBD1 or TRBD2 (5 bases each). Looked up from germline, CDR1 is MNHNY and CDR2 is SVGAGI (reference sequence). Deletions cut 6 bases from V and 2 bases from J, with 11 bases between. This CDR3 contains 13 residues. CDR3 nucleotides: TGTGCCAGCAGAAGGGACGCCACCTACGAGCAGTACGTC. This encodes CASRRDATYEQYV.

This chain joins TRBV6-5 and TRBJ2-2; maybe TRBD1 (6 bases). Between the trimmed V and J ends, which lost 6 bases and 5 bases, there was a span of 10 bases. This CDR3 is 13 amino acids long. CDR1 and CDR2 (germline): MNHEY, SVGAGI. Here the CDR3 DNA reads TGTGCCAGCAGGACGACAGGAACCGGGGAGCTGTTTTTT. As protein: CASRTTGTGELFF.

The genes are TRBV5-6 and TRBJ2-3, with D possibly being TRBD1 (5 bases). Per germline, CDR1 SGHDT and CDR2 YYEEEE. With 2 bases removed from V and 9 bases from J, the gap between germline ends came to 10 bases. The CDR3 is 12 residues long. CDR3 in DNA: TGTGCCAGCAGCTTCGACAGAGGAACGCAGTATTTT. It translates to CASSFDRGTQYF.

This clone was picked up a small number of times. The chain is built from TRBV6-1 and TRBJ2-7; TRBD2 matches 11 bases. The trim removed 8 bases at V and 0 bases at J, leaving 3 bases unmatched. Germline loops: CDR1 MNHNS, CDR2 SASEGT. The CDR3 has 14 amino acids. CDR3 amino acids: CASEGTSGSYEQYF. Written as DNA, the CDR3 is TGTGCCAGCGAAGGGACTAGCGGCTCCTACGAGCAGTACTTC.

This clone was found a few times. The same CDR3 is also encoded by other DNA sequences in this sample. The chain has TRBV7-9 and TRBJ1-1, with TRBD1 identical over 8 bases. CDR3 length equals 14 residues. Trimming at V came to 6 bases and at J to 4 bases, leaving 7 bases not matched to a gene. From germline, CDR1 is SEHNR and CDR2 FQNEAQ (reference sequence). CDR3 protein: CASRPTGGVTEAFF. CDR3 coding DNA: TGTGCCAGCAGACCAACAGGGGGGGTCACTGAAGCTTTCTTT.

This clone turned up a few times. The CDR3 reads CASSDFNYGETQYF. In nucleotides, the CDR3 is TGTGCCAGCAGTGATTTTAACTATGGGGAGACCCAGTACTTC. The rearrangement joins TRBV25-1 to TRBJ2-5; no clear D gene. The germline CDR1 and CDR2 sequences are MGHDK and SYGVNS. The CDR3 totals 14 residues. Trimming took 3 bases from V and 5 from J, leaving 13 bases between them.

In its sample, this clone was seen a few times. The chain is built from TRBV4-2 and TRBJ2-5; D unclear. Germline CDR1 is LGHNA and CDR2 is YNFKEQ. The CDR3 totals 13 residues. The V end was cut by 1 base, the J end by 7 bases, with 10 bases between. CDR3 sequence reads: CASSQVFLGTQYF. CDR3 nucleotides: TGTGCCAGCAGCCAAGTGTTCTTGGGGACCCAGTACTTC.

This chain connects TRBV18 to TRBJ1-6; the D gene is possibly TRBD1 (5 bases). Between the trimmed V and J ends, which lost 4 bases and 8 bases, there was a span of 18 bases. Germline V gives CDR1 KGHSH, CDR2 LQKENI. CDR3 length equals 16 residues. CDR3 sequence (DNA): TGTGCCAGCTCACGGCTTGGGGCGGTTAACTATTCACCCCTCCACTTT. The encoded protein is CASSRLGAVNYSPLHF.

The chain joins TRBV6-5 to TRBJ2-7; 7 positions match TRBD1. The V segment lost 0 bases and the J segment 7 bases; nucleotides outside the gene matches: 9. This CDR3 is built from 15 residues. Germline loops: CDR1 MNHEY, CDR2 SVGAGI. CDR3 in DNA: TGTGCCAGCAGTTACTCACTGGGACAGTATATGGAGCAGTACTTC. It codes for CASSYSLGQYMEQYF.

This clone was picked up many times. The same CDR3 arises from other DNA sequences in this sample as well. The chain recombines TRBV23-1 with TRBJ2-2; 13 positions match TRBD2. TRBV23-1 is noted as an ORF with a role that remains uncertain. CDR3 length: 21 residues. Trimming at V came to 6 bases and at J to 4 bases, leaving 20 bases not matched to a gene. The CDR3 DNA reads TGCGCCAGCAGCCGTCTGTGGTCCGAGACTAGCGGGAGGAATGGCACCGGGGAGCTGTTTTTT. Translated, it gives CASSRLWSETSGRNGTGELFF.

This clone was observed a handful of times. The chain is built from TRBV5-4 and TRBJ1-6; 8 positions agree with TRBD1. The CDR3 runs 15 residues. Unmatched junction bases numbered 5, after V lost 0 bases and J lost 9 bases. The germline gives CDR1 SGHNT, CDR2 YYREEE (reference sequence). The CDR3 sequence is CASSLDRGDGSPLHF. CDR3 bases: TGTGCCAGCAGCTTGGACAGGGGGGACGGTTCACCCCTCCACTTT.

The rearrangement links TRBV7-2 to TRBJ2-3; no clear D gene. Trimming removed 8 bases at V and 2 bases at J, with 8 bases between. Germline CDR1 reads SGHTA; CDR2 reads FQGNSA. This CDR3 is 12 amino acids long. CDR3 amino acids: CASSQATDTQYF. In DNA form, the CDR3 reads TGTGCCAGCTCTCAGGCCACAGATACGCAGTATTTT.

This clone has at least ten counts. J is TRBJ2-3 and V is TRBV7-2; D tentatively fits TRBD1 or TRBD2 (6 bases each). The germline V gene has CDR1 SGHTA and CDR2 FQGNSA. Trimming stripped 6 bases from V and 1 base from J, with 17 bases between. The CDR3 totals 16 residues. CDR3 sequence (DNA): TGTGCCAGCAGGGGAGGACAGTCTGGGGGCACAGATACGCAGTATTTT. It codes for CASRGGQSGGTDTQYF.

This clone was picked up a small number of times. The chain joins TRBV18 to TRBJ1-4, with D hard to call. V dropped 2 bases and J dropped 4 bases, with 5 bases sitting between them. Germline V lookup: CDR1 KGHSH, CDR2 LQKENI. CDR3 length equals 13 residues. This CDR3 reads CASSPGVNEKLFF. In nucleotides, the CDR3 is TGTGCCAGCTCACCAGGTGTTAATGAAAAACTGTTTTTT.

The chain has TRBV2 and TRBJ2-2; 7 bases are shared with TRBD1. Per germline, CDR1 SNHLY and CDR2 FYNNEI. Unmatched junction bases numbered 5, after V lost 6 bases and J lost 7 bases. The CDR3 is 13 residues long. The CDR3 region has the DNA TGTGCCAGCAGCGCGAGACAGGGCGGGGAGCTGTTTTTT. As protein: CASSARQGGELFF.

This chain joins TRBV13 and TRBJ1-2, with 9 bases fitting TRBD1. CDR1 and CDR2 (germline): PRHDT, FYEKMQ (reference sequence). V trimming: 6 bases; J trimming: 7 bases; junction bases outside the gene matches: 3. The CDR3 totals 12 residues. The CDR3 protein is CASRGTGTGYTF. CDR3 nucleotide sequence: TGTGCCAGCAGAGGGACAGGGACTGGCTACACCTTC. Using reference TRBV13 and TRBJ1-2 for the parts outside the CDR3, the full variable domain is AAGVIQSPRHLIKEKRETATLKCYPIPRHDTVYWYQQGPGQDPQFLISFYEKMQSDKGSIPDRFSAQQFSDYHSELNMSSLELGDSALYFCASRGTGTGYTFGSGTRLTVV.

This clone has only a few counts. V gene TRBV5-4 combines with J gene TRBJ1-1; D unclear. Per the germline V gene, CDR1 is SGHNT and CDR2 is YYREEE (reference sequence). The CDR3 contains 14 residues. The V end was cut by 4 bases, the J end by 2 bases, with 12 bases between. The CDR3 loop is CASSKDVENTEAFF. CDR3 nucleotide sequence: TGTGCCAGCAGCAAGGACGTCGAAAACACTGAAGCTTTCTTT.

This clone was observed a handful of times. The chain recombines TRBV4-3 with TRBJ1-6; maybe TRBD1 (5 bases). This CDR3 spans 16 amino acids. In germline, CDR1 is LGHNA, CDR2 YSLEER. V lost 0 bases and J lost 7, with 13 bases in between. This CDR3 is CASSQDYRGSNSPLHF. DNA for the CDR3: TGCGCCAGCAGCCAAGATTATAGGGGAAGCAATTCACCCCTCCACTTT.